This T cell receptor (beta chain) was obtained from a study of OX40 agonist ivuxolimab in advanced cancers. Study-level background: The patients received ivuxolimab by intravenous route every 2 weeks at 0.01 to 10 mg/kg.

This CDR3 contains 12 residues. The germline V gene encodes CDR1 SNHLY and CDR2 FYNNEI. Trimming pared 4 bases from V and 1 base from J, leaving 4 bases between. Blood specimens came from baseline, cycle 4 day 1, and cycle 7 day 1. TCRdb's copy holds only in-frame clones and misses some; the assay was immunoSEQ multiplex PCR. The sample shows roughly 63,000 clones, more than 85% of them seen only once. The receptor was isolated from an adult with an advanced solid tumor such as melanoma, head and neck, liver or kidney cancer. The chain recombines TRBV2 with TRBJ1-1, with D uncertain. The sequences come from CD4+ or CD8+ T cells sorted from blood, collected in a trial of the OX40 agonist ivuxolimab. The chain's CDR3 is CASSVANTEAFF. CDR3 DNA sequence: TGTGCCAGCAGTGTGGCGAACACTGAAGCTTTCTTT.